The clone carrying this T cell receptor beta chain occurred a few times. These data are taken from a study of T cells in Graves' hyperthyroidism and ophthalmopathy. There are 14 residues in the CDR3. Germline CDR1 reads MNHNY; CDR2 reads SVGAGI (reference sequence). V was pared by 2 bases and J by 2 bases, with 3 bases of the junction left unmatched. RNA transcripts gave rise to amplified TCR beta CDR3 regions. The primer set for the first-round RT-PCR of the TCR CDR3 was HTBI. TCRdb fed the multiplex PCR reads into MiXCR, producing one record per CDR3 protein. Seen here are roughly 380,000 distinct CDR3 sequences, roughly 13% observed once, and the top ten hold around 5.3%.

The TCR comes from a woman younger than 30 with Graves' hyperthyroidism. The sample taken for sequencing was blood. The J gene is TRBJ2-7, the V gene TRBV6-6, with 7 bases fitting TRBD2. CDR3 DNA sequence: TGTGCCAGCAGTTACGGGGAGGGGCCCTACGAGCAGTACTTC. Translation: CASSYGEGPYEQYF.